Shown below are 8 T cell receptor beta chains from a single sample sequenced in a study of blood T cell repertoires in COVID-19. Clones were sequenced by immunoSEQ multiplex PCR, and TCRdb holds only the in-frame ones, with some missing. The sample has tens of thousands of clones; around three quarters are singletons. The source material was peripheral blood. Receptor source: a woman in her 70s with acute or convalescent COVID-19.

This chain connects TRBV15 to TRBJ1-6; 7 bases map to TRBD1. The CDR3 contains 14 residues. V shed 3 bases, J shed 9 bases, and the junction held 5 bases outside the gene matches. The germline V gene has CDR1 LNHNV and CDR2 YYDKDF (reference sequence). As DNA, the CDR3 is TGTGCCACCAGCAGGGGGACAGAACCTTCACCCCTCCACTTT. Translating gives CATSRGTEPSPLHF. Looking up the rest from reference TRBV15 and TRBJ1-6 gives the full variable domain: DAMVIQNPRYQVTQFGKPVTLSCSQTLNHNVMYWYQQKSSQAPKLLFHYYDKDFNNEADTPDNFQSRRPNTSFCFLDIRSPGLGDTAMYLCATSRGTEPSPLHFGNGTRLTVT.

The V call is TRBV18, the J call TRBJ2-7, with a weak D call TRBD2 (6 bases). This CDR3 is 16 amino acids long. Germline CDR1 reads KGHSH; CDR2 reads LQKENI. Trimming cost V 6 bases and J 7 bases, with 25 bases left between them. The CDR3 DNA reads as TGTGCCAGCTCGCAGGTTCCCGGGAGCCTTTTAGCGGAGCAGTACTTC. It yields the protein CASSQVPGSLLAEQYF.

The rearrangement uses TRBV6-5 and TRBJ1-5; possibly TRBD1 for D (5 bases). This CDR3 contains 15 residues. Germline assignment: CDR1 MNHEY and CDR2 SVGAGI. The V end was cut by 0 bases, the J end by 3 bases, with 9 bases between. As DNA, the CDR3 is TGTGCCAGCAGTTACTCCCAGGGCCCCAATCAGCCCCAGCATTTT. It codes for CASSYSQGPNQPQHF.

This clone occurred once. The chain joins TRBV18 to TRBJ1-3; D gene ambiguous. CDR1 is KGHSH, CDR2 LQKENI, per germline. The CDR3 spans 14 residues. Trimming cost V 5 bases and J 2 bases, with 10 bases left between them. The DNA of the CDR3 is TGTGCCAGCTCAGAGGGCATTGCTGGAAACACCATATATTTT. Translating it yields CASSEGIAGNTIYF. Together with reference TRBV18 and TRBJ1-3, the CDR3 gives the full variable domain: NAGVMQNPRHLVRRRGQEARLRCSPMKGHSHVYWYRQLPEEGLKFMVYLQKENIIDESGMPKERFSAEFPKEGPSILRIQQVVRGDSAAYFCASSEGIAGNTIYFGEGSWLTVV.

This clone has just a few counts. The rearrangement joins TRBV6-5 to TRBJ1-1; 7 bases map to TRBD1. The germline gives CDR1 MNHEY, CDR2 SVGAGI. This CDR3 contains 14 residues. The V and J ends lost 4 bases and 3 bases, in that order; junction bases with no gene match: 5. Here the CDR3 DNA reads TGTGCCAGCAGTTCGGACAGGAGGGACACTGAAGCTTTCTTT. Protein: CASSSDRRDTEAFF.

The gene calls are TRBV11-2 and TRBJ1-2, with 9 nucleotides matching TRBD1. This CDR3 comprises 15 residues. Germline loops: CDR1 SGHAT, CDR2 FQNNGV. With V trimmed by 1 base and J by 6 bases, 6 bases remained unmatched. Here the CDR3 DNA reads TGTGCCAGCAGCTTAGGCCCCGGGACAGGGAATGGCTACACCTTC. Residues: CASSLGPGTGNGYTF.

V usage is TRBV7-9 and J usage is TRBJ2-3, with 7 bases aligning to TRBD2. From germline, CDR1 is SEHNR and CDR2 FQNEAQ (reference sequence). Trimming removed 5 bases from V and 4 bases from J; junction bases left unmatched: 15. The CDR3 is 17 residues long. DNA for the CDR3: TGTGCCAGCAGCGGGCTTTCGAACGGGGGGACCCCAGATACGCAGTATTTT. It translates to CASSGLSNGGTPDTQYF. The variable domain in full, with the rest retrieved from reference TRBV7-9 and TRBJ2-3, is DTGVSQNPRHKITKRGQNVTFRCDPISEHNRLYWYRQTLGQGPEFLTYFQNEAQLEKSRLLSDRFSAERPKGSFSTLEIQRTEQGDSAMYLCASSGLSNGGTPDTQYFGPGTRLTVL.

A few counts support this clone. V and J are TRBV7-2 and TRBJ2-7; D not resolved. This CDR3 has 15 amino acids. V was pared by 4 bases and J by 4 bases, with 17 bases between. Germline V gene lookup returns CDR1 SGHTA and CDR2 FQGNSA. The CDR3 protein is CASSWSGPKRYEQYF. The CDR3 DNA sequence: TGTGCCAGCAGCTGGTCAGGTCCAAAAAGATACGAGCAGTACTTC.